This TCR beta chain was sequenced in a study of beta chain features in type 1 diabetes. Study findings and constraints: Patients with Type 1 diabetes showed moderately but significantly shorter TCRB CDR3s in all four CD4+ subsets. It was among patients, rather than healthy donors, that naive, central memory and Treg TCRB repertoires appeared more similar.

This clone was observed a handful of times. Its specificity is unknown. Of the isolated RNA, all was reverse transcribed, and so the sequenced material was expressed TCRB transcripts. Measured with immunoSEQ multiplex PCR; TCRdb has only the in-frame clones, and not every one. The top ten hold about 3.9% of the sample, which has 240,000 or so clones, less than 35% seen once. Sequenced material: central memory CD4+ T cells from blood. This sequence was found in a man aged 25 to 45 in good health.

CDR3 protein: CASSHRGQYTEAFF. In DNA form, the CDR3 reads TGTGCCAGCAGCCATCGCGGACAGTACACTGAAGCTTTCTTT. The chain employs TRBV14 and TRBJ1-1, with D tentatively TRBD1 (6 bases). Trimming stripped 3 bases from V and 3 bases from J, with 11 bases between. CDR1 SGHDN and CDR2 FVKESK come from the germline V gene. This CDR3 has 14 amino acids.